Listed below are T cell receptor beta chains from one sample, sequenced in a study of T cell responses to AZD1222 COVID-19 vaccine. TCRdb's table, derived via immunoSEQ multiplex PCR, lists solely in-frame clones and lacks some. The top ten clones hold 3% to 4% of a sample with around 150,000 clones, approximately 88% of them seen once. The sample here was peripheral blood, taken on day 0 of MenACWY control vaccination. Every receptor here comes from an adult in good health. Both conserved end residues are part of each CDR3. Fields, in order: D gene, J gene, clone size, V gene, CDR3 protein, CDR3 DNA. D genes are given only for firm matches. Size values are once, few and many counts, or a class for expanded clones, and some rows have none.

TRBD1,TRBJ2-5,NA,TRBV10-3,CAISEGQGEKETQYF,TGTGCCATCAGTGAGGGACAGGGAGAAAAAGAGACCCAGTACTTC
NA,TRBJ2-7,few,TRBV5-6,CASSIGTRRNYEQYF,TGTGCCAGCAGCATTGGGACAAGACGCAACTACGAGCAGTACTTC
TRBD1,TRBJ2-7,NA,TRBV5-1,CASSLGQGGEQYF,TGCGCCAGCAGCCTGGGACAGGGGGGCGAGCAGTACTTC
TRBD1,TRBJ2-5,NA,TRBV11-2,CASSRDRGIETQYF,TGTGCCAGCAGCCGGGACAGGGGGATAGAGACCCAGTACTTC
TRBD2,TRBJ2-7,NA,TRBV11-2,CASSSLAGGLGEQYF,TGTGCCAGCAGCAGCCTAGCGGGAGGGTTGGGAGAGCAGTACTTC
NA,TRBJ1-1,NA,TRBV5-1,CASSLEGRTNTEAFF,TGCGCCAGCAGCTTGGAGGGCAGGACGAACACTGAAGCTTTCTTT
NA,TRBJ1-1,NA,TRBV19,CASIPEGLNTEAFF,TGTGCCAGTATCCCAGAAGGGCTAAACACTGAAGCTTTCTTT
TRBD2,TRBJ2-7,few,TRBV6-5,CASSYLRGVEQYF,TGTGCCAGCAGTTACTTGCGGGGGGTCGAGCAGTACTTC
TRBD1,TRBJ2-1,NA,TRBV6-6,CASTHGGSGGDEQFF,TGTGCCAGCACCCACGGAGGGTCAGGGGGCGATGAGCAGTTCTTC
TRBD1,TRBJ1-5,NA,TRBV19,CASSARGTGGNQPQHF,TGTGCCAGTAGTGCCCGGGGGACAGGGGGCAATCAGCCCCAGCATTTT
TRBD1,TRBJ1-4,NA,TRBV7-2,CASSSTGQGYEKLFF,TGTGCCAGCAGCTCCACGGGACAGGGGTATGAAAAACTGTTTTTT
NA,TRBJ2-7,NA,TRBV27,CACGTLYEQYF,TGTGCCTGCGGGACTCTCTACGAGCAGTACTTC
NA,TRBJ1-1,NA,TRBV7-9,CASTLINSPEDTEAFF,TGTGCCAGCACCCTTATCAACTCCCCTGAGGACACTGAAGCTTTCTTT
NA,TRBJ1-2,NA,TRBV7-9,CASITDPPDSYGYTF,TGTGCCAGCATCACCGATCCCCCAGACAGCTATGGCTACACCTTC
NA,TRBJ1-1,NA,TRBV6-5,CASRGPKNTEAFF,TGTGCCAGCAGGGGCCCTAAGAACACTGAAGCTTTCTTT
NA,TRBJ1-4,NA,TRBV30,CACEATNEKLFF,TGTGCCTGTGAAGCAACTAATGAAAAACTGTTTTTT
TRBD1,TRBJ2-2,NA,TRBV5-1,CASSLGQGDTGELFF,TGCGCCAGCAGCTTGGGACAGGGGGACACCGGGGAGCTGTTTTTT
NA,TRBJ1-2,NA,TRBV28,CASSLGSGSLNRAGGYTF,TGTGCCAGCAGTTTAGGTTCAGGGAGTCTTAATCGGGCAGGAGGCTACACCTTC
TRBD1,TRBJ1-6,NA,TRBV7-8,CAVGDSVYNSPLHF,TGTGCCGTAGGGGACAGCGTCTATAATTCACCCCTCCACTTT
TRBD2,TRBJ2-1,once,TRBV18,CASSPPRREGSEEQFF,TGTGCCAGCTCACCACCGCGGCGGGAGGGTAGTGAGGAGCAGTTCTTC
TRBD1,TRBJ2-3,NA,TRBV30,CAWSVRMGQGFVFGTQYF,TGTGCCTGGAGTGTACGAATGGGACAGGGTTTCGTCTTTGGTACGCAGTATTTT
NA,TRBJ1-2,NA,TRBV2,CASSEALPYFYGYTF,TGTGCCAGCAGTGAAGCGCTTCCGTATTTCTATGGCTACACCTTC
NA,TRBJ2-7,NA,TRBV5-8,CASSRTGYEQYF,TGTGCCAGCAGCAGGACTGGGTACGAGCAGTACTTC
NA,TRBJ1-2,NA,TRBV14,CASSQAAGYGYTF,TGTGCCAGCAGCCAAGCCGCAGGGTATGGCTACACCTTC
NA,TRBJ2-7,once,TRBV5-5,CASSLVEGWEQYF,TGTGCCAGCAGCTTGGTGGAGGGATGGGAGCAGTACTTC
NA,TRBJ1-5,once,TRBV10-3,CAIREGPAGQPQHF,TGTGCCATCAGGGAAGGACCAGCCGGTCAGCCCCAGCATTTT
NA,TRBJ2-5,once,TRBV4-2,CASSQDEGATQYF,TGTGCCAGCAGCCAAGATGAGGGTGCGACCCAGTACTTC
NA,TRBJ2-7,NA,TRBV11-3,CASTSRGTTPSEQYF,TGTGCCAGCACCTCGCGGGGCACAACCCCCAGCGAGCAGTACTTC
NA,TRBJ1-2,NA,TRBV7-2,CASSFSDSSPNYTF,TGTGCCAGCAGCTTTAGCGATTCCAGTCCCAACTACACCTTC
TRBD2,TRBJ2-5,NA,TRBV5-1,CASGPSGTTLQETQYF,TGCGCCAGCGGACCCAGCGGGACTACCCTCCAAGAGACCCAGTACTTC
TRBD2,TRBJ2-7,NA,TRBV6-1,CASSPGLAGAEQYF,TGTGCCAGCAGTCCCGGACTAGCGGGGGCTGAGCAGTACTTC
NA,TRBJ2-5,NA,TRBV5-1,CASRMGWVETQYF,TGCGCCAGCAGAATGGGGTGGGTAGAGACCCAGTACTTC
NA,TRBJ2-7,NA,TRBV6-5,CASSYSGQGNPYEQYF,TGTGCCAGCAGTTACTCAGGGCAGGGGAACCCCTACGAGCAGTACTTC
NA,TRBJ1-5,NA,TRBV7-2,CASSLVGSNQPQHF,TGTGCCAGCAGCTTAGTTGGCAGCAATCAGCCCCAGCATTTT